The clone carrying this T cell receptor (beta chain) was seen a handful of times. Antigen specificity is unknown. The primer mix had 60 Vbeta and 13 Jbeta primers. Sequencing used immunoSEQ multiplex PCR; TCRdb keeps in-frame clones, though not all of them. Of 90,000 to 120,000 clones listed, roughly 80% were seen once; the top ten hold approximately 2.4%. The sample belongs to a study of cytomegalovirus exposure and HLA in healthy donors. Study information: Clustering assigned 81% of the roughly 380 genotyped donors to the Caucasian-associated ancestry cluster. Study observations and caveats: In an earlier analysis, about 87% or about 30%: the productive usage of most TCR beta V segments. An apparent linkage of common viral pathogens to several of the most significant clusters emerged in a later analysis. Several V segments, TRBV6-2 and TRBV6-3 among them, could not be told apart and were dropped.

CDR3 length equals 19 residues. The material sequenced was PBMCs. The clonotype comes from a man aged 25 to 40 in good health and CMV-seropositive. The chain joins TRBV21-1 to TRBJ2-5; the D call in the table, TRBD1, was not verified against the DNA. TRBV21-1 counts as a pseudogene. The CDR3 sequence is CASSKYLREDRRWSETQYF. CDR3 DNA sequence: TGTGCCAGCAGCAAATACCTGCGTGAGGACAGGAGATGGTCGGAGACCCAGTACTTC.